This T cell receptor (beta chain) was captured in a study of blood T cell repertoires in COVID-19. About the study: PBMCs, B-cell-depleted T cells, or T cells provided the cDNA or gDNA that made up the material.

Participant-given clinical history determined each cohort assignment. This clone turned up a few times. V gave up 0 bases and J gave up 0 bases, with 7 bases separating them. The CDR3 runs 15 residues. Germline loops: CDR1 SGDLS, CDR2 YYNGEE. The data were produced by immunoSEQ multiplex PCR, yet TCRdb's version contains in-frame clones alone and is incomplete. In the table there are hundreds of thousands of clones, more than 75% of which are singletons. Material for sequencing was PBMCs or T cells enriched from blood (not recorded which). This sequence joins TRBV9 and TRBJ2-1, with D perhaps matching TRBD2 (5 bases). This clonotype was sampled from a woman between 50 and 59 years old who had recovered from COVID-19. CDR3 amino acids: CASSVDGDSYNEQFF. The CDR3 coding sequence is TGTGCCAGCAGCGTAGACGGGGACTCCTACAATGAGCAGTTCTTC. The complete variable domain, with remaining parts taken from reference TRBV9 and TRBJ2-1, reads DSGVTQTPKHLITATGQRVTLRCSPRSGDLSVYWYQQSLDQGLQFLIQYYNGEERAKGNILERFSAQQFPDLHSELNLSSLELGDSALYFCASSVDGDSYNEQFFGPGTRLTVL.